The present entry profiles one T cell receptor (beta chain) with its context. This record comes from a study of blood T cell repertoires in COVID-19. As for the study in general: The United States, Italy and Spain were the sources of the acute and convalescent COVID-19 samples. T cells, B-cell-depleted T cells, or PBMCs provided the cDNA or gDNA that served as material.

Cohort 3 recovered donors had two negative PCRs, clearance, or symptom resolution. Per the original methods: Estimated nucleated cell counts came from reference gene primer amplification. The table came from immunoSEQ multiplex PCR; TCRdb's copy has only in-frame clones and leaves some out. D and trimming were read from the DNA, whereas the V and J calls and clone size are those reported in that table. The sample lists around 250,000 clones; just over 85% were seen once. This CDR3 comprises 16 residues. The V gene lost 4 bases and the J gene lost 0 bases, with 12 bases spanning the gap. CDR1 and CDR2 (germline): SEHNR, FQNEAQ (reference sequence).

This TCR was recovered from a man between 18 and 29 years old who had recovered from COVID-19. The specimen sequenced was PBMCs or T cells enriched from blood (not recorded which). The chain carries TRBV7-9 and TRBJ2-2, with D perhaps TRBD1 (6 bases). The CDR3 DNA sequence: TGTGCCAGCAGCTCCGGACAGCCGGCGAACACCGGGGAGCTGTTTTTT. It codes for CASSSGQPANTGELFF.